This T cell receptor (beta chain) comes out of a study of T cell responses to AZD1222 COVID-19 vaccine. Overall study findings and caveats: Repertoires were obtained only post-peak T cell response. Baseline serology detected seropositivity in only 5 to 7 AZD1222 recipients. Donors skewed white British and female; clonal diversity was possibly underestimated.

This clone came up once. The antigen remains undetermined. The assay was immunoSEQ multiplex PCR, and TCRdb's table has in-frame clones only and misses some. The sample carries 160,000 or so clones, about 90% recorded once. The sequences come from peripheral blood, collected on day 0 of MenACWY control vaccination. The TCR was taken from an adult in good health.

The CDR3 sequence is CASSEEAGVITDTQYF. The CDR3 DNA is TGTGCCAGCAGTGAGGAGGCGGGAGTGATCACAGATACGCAGTATTTT. V gene TRBV2 combines with J gene TRBJ2-3, with 7 bases identical to TRBD2. From germline, CDR1 is SNHLY and CDR2 FYNNEI. The CDR3 totals 16 residues. After removal of 3 bases from V and 2 bases from J, the junction contained 8 bases not matched to a gene.